These T cell receptor beta chains were read from a single sample in a study of cytomegalovirus exposure and HLA in healthy donors. Sequencing was performed with immunoSEQ multiplex PCR; in TCRdb, only in-frame clones are kept and a portion is missing. The table shows some 70,000 clones, with approximately 60% occurring only once. Sequencing was performed on PBMCs. The origin of the receptors is a woman aged 50 to 60 in good health and CMV-seronegative. CDR3s include the opening cysteine and the closing phenylalanine or tryptophan. The order of the fields is clone size, J gene, D gene, V gene, CDR3 DNA, CDR3 protein. D genes are given only for firm matches. Size values are once, few and many counts, or a class for expanded clones, and some rows have none.

clone size: few; J gene: TRBJ1-4; D gene: -; V gene: TRBV7-9; CDR3 DNA: TGTTCCAGCAGCCCTCAGGGTGAAAAACTGTTTTTT; CDR3 protein: CSSSPQGEKLFF
clone size: -; J gene: TRBJ2-3; D gene: -; V gene: TRBV15; CDR3 DNA: TGTGCCACCAGCAGAGATGGGCAGGGCACAGATACGCAGTATTTT; CDR3 protein: CATSRDGQGTDTQYF
clone size: once; J gene: TRBJ2-5; D gene: TRBD2; V gene: TRBV7-7; CDR3 DNA: TGTGCTAGCAGCTTGCAGACTAGCGGTGGGGAGACCCAGTACTTC; CDR3 protein: CASSLQTSGGETQYF
clone size: once; J gene: TRBJ2-7; D gene: TRBD2; V gene: TRBV9; CDR3 DNA: TGTGCCAGCAGCCCGACTAGCGGGTATACCTACGAGCAGTACTTC; CDR3 protein: CASSPTSGYTYEQYF
clone size: few; J gene: TRBJ1-6; D gene: -; V gene: TRBV30; CDR3 DNA: TGTGCCTGGAGTGGAATGGACAGCGGAAATTCACCCCTCCACTTT; CDR3 protein: CAWSGMDSGNSPLHF
clone size: -; J gene: TRBJ2-2; D gene: -; V gene: TRBV4-1; CDR3 DNA: TGCGCCAGCAGCCAAGATCTTCAGGGTCTGGTGTTTTTT; CDR3 protein: CASSQDLQGLVFF
clone size: few; J gene: TRBJ1-5; D gene: -; V gene: TRBV19; CDR3 DNA: TGTGCCAGTAGTATCACGGCGGGCAATCAGCCCCAGCATTTT; CDR3 protein: CASSITAGNQPQHF
clone size: -; J gene: TRBJ2-7; D gene: TRBD2; V gene: TRBV9; CDR3 DNA: TGTGCCAGCAGCCCTCACGTAGCGGGAGGTGGCGAGCAGTACTTC; CDR3 protein: CASSPHVAGGGEQYF
clone size: few; J gene: TRBJ1-2; D gene: -; V gene: TRBV7-9; CDR3 DNA: TGTGCCAGCAGCGCGACAGCACCTTATGGCTACACCTTC; CDR3 protein: CASSATAPYGYTF
clone size: -; J gene: TRBJ1-2; D gene: TRBD1; V gene: TRBV2; CDR3 DNA: TGTGCCAGCAGTGAAGTGGAGTCAGACAGGGATGAGAGCTATGGCTACACCTTC; CDR3 protein: CASSEVESDRDESYGYTF
clone size: few; J gene: TRBJ2-2; D gene: TRBD2; V gene: TRBV2; CDR3 DNA: TGTGCCAGCATGTCTAGCGGTAACACCGGGGAGCTGTTTTTT; CDR3 protein: CASMSSGNTGELFF
clone size: -; J gene: TRBJ1-1; D gene: -; V gene: TRBV30; CDR3 DNA: TGTGCCTCAGACAGGAAAACTGAAGCTTTCTTT; CDR3 protein: CASDRKTEAFF
clone size: -; J gene: TRBJ1-2; D gene: TRBD1; V gene: TRBV29-1; CDR3 DNA: TGCAGCGTCGGAAAGACAGGGGACTATGGCTACACCTTC; CDR3 protein: CSVGKTGDYGYTF
clone size: -; J gene: TRBJ2-1; D gene: TRBD2; V gene: TRBV30; CDR3 DNA: TGTGCCTGGAGGTTAGGGCTAGCGGGAGTCAATGAGCAGTTCTTC; CDR3 protein: CAWRLGLAGVNEQFF
clone size: -; J gene: TRBJ2-1; D gene: -; V gene: TRBV28; CDR3 DNA: TGTGCCAGCAGACGAGGGGGGCGGGGGAATGAGCAGTTCTTC; CDR3 protein: CASRRGGRGNEQFF
clone size: -; J gene: TRBJ1-5; D gene: TRBD1; V gene: TRBV5-8; CDR3 DNA: TGTGCCAGCAGCGCAACGGACAGGGGCCGCAATCAGCCCCAGCATTTT; CDR3 protein: CASSATDRGRNQPQHF
clone size: -; J gene: TRBJ2-3; D gene: TRBD2; V gene: TRBV2; CDR3 DNA: TGTGCCAGCATGAAGCGGGACACAGATACGCAGTATTTT; CDR3 protein: CASMKRDTDTQYF
clone size: once; J gene: TRBJ2-7; D gene: TRBD1; V gene: TRBV28; CDR3 DNA: TGTGCCAGCAGTCCCCCCGGGACAGGACTCTACGAGCAGTACTTC; CDR3 protein: CASSPPGTGLYEQYF
clone size: few; J gene: TRBJ1-2; D gene: -; V gene: TRBV9; CDR3 DNA: TGTGCCAGCACCCTCCAAAGAGGATCTAACTATGGCTACACCTTC; CDR3 protein: CASTLQRGSNYGYTF
clone size: few; J gene: TRBJ1-1; D gene: -; V gene: TRBV7-3; CDR3 DNA: TGTGCCAGCAGCCCGGGACTCCTCGGGACTGAAGCTTTCTTT; CDR3 protein: CASSPGLLGTEAFF
clone size: once; J gene: TRBJ1-1; D gene: -; V gene: TRBV10-3; CDR3 DNA: TGTGCCATCAGCCAGGGAGGCCAGCCGAACACTGAAGCTTTCTTT; CDR3 protein: CAISQGGQPNTEAFF
clone size: -; J gene: TRBJ1-1; D gene: -; V gene: TRBV7-2; CDR3 DNA: TGTGCCAGCAGCTCAACAGGGACCACTGAAGCTTTCTTT; CDR3 protein: CASSSTGTTEAFF